Each of the 32 T cell receptor beta chains below was sequenced from the same sample in a study of blood T cells in healthy people across ages. With a J-beta primer mix and a sample-barcoded 5' primer, a second PCR ran about 7 to 12 cycles. TCRdb reprocessed the 5' RACE reads with MiXCR, giving one entry per CDR3 protein. The repertoire holds around 650,000 distinct CDR3 sequences, with 32% as singletons. Sequenced: blood. These receptors all come from a woman aged 80 or over in good health.

The sample holds many counts of this clonotype. This chain uses TRBV6-2 or TRBV6-3 with TRBJ2-1; D is unclear. The J call may not be correct, given that the DNA end is closer to TRBJ2-7. The CDR3 contains 12 residues. CDR1 and CDR2 (germline): MNHEY, SVGEGT. DNA of the CDR3: TGTGCCAGCAGTAGGACCTACAATGAGCAGTACTTC. Translated, it gives CASSRTYNEQYF.

This clonotype was detected ten times or more. The CDR3 spells CASSLVVFRADTQYF. CDR3 coding DNA: TGTGCCAGCAGCTTAGTGGTCTTCAGGGCAGATACGCAGTATTTT. This chain joins TRBV11-2 and TRBJ2-3, with a possible D match to TRBD1 (5 bases). CDR3 size: 15 residues. The V and J ends lost 1 base and 4 bases respectively, with 12 bases between them. CDR1 SGHAT and CDR2 FQNNGV come from the germline V gene.

As to this clonotype: Germline and junction disagree at one end, which may indicate a read error. The genes are TRBV12-3 or TRBV12-4 and TRBJ2-3; 8 bases are a match to TRBD1. The CDR3 spans 14 residues. The CDR3 is CASREQGVADTEYF. CDR3 in DNA: TGTGCCAGCAGAGAACAGGGGGTAGCAGATACGGAATATTTC.

This clonotype was seen many times. The chain recombines TRBV6-2 or TRBV6-3 with TRBJ2-4; D not certain. The CDR3 contains 13 residues. V was shortened by 0 bases and J by 9 bases, with 9 bases between the two germline ends. Germline V CDR1 and CDR2: MNHEY, SVGEGT. CDR3 DNA: TGTGCCAGCAGTTACTCGGGAATGGGCATTCAGTACTTC. Its protein is CASSYSGMGIQYF.

This clonotype has at least ten counts. The gene calls are TRBV7-9 and TRBJ2-1; no reliable D call. Trimming shortened V by 0 bases and J by 0 bases, and 9 bases separated the two germline ends. Germline V gene lookup returns CDR1 SEHNR and CDR2 FQNEAQ (reference sequence). The CDR3 loop spans 16 amino acids. CDR3 sequence: CASSLAHGNSYNEQFF. In DNA, the CDR3 is TGTGCCAGCAGCTTAGCGCACGGTAACTCCTACAATGAGCAGTTCTTC.

This chain joins TRBV20-1 and TRBJ1-2; 7 bases map to TRBD1. Trimming removed 4 bases from V and 4 bases from J; junction bases left unmatched: 9. This CDR3 has 14 amino acids. CDR1 and CDR2 (germline): DFQATT, SNEGSKA (reference sequence). The CDR3 DNA follows: TGCAGTGCTATAAAGGAGGGGGCGAGCTATGGCTACACCTTC. Encoded protein: CSAIKEGASYGYTF.

A single count supports this clonotype. A single base separates this from a much larger clone, so it may be a read error. This chain links TRBV27 with TRBJ2-7; no firm D call. Germline assignment: CDR1 MNHEY and CDR2 SMNVEV (reference sequence). Trimming took 6 bases from V and 3 from J, leaving 12 bases between them. This CDR3 region has 13 residues. DNA for the CDR3: TGTGCCAGCAGGGTAAGGCCGAGCTACGAGCAGTACTTC. It yields the protein CASRVRPSYEQYF.

The chain recombines TRBV29-1 with TRBJ2-1; a possible D gene is TRBD2 (6 bases). Germline CDR1 reads SQVTM; CDR2 reads ANQGSEA. Trimming cost V 6 bases and J 0 bases, with 15 bases left between them. The CDR3 is 15 amino acids. CDR3 DNA: TGCAGCGTGGCCGGCGGGGCCAGCTCCTACAATGAGCAGTTCTTC. Its protein product is CSVAGGASSYNEQFF.

J is TRBJ2-1 and V is TRBV5-1; 13 bases fit TRBD2. This CDR3 has 14 residues. Germline assignment: CDR1 SGHRS and CDR2 YFSETQ. J gave up 8 bases and V 4 bases, and 3 bases lay outside the gene matches. CDR3 loop: CASSRTSGSDEQFF. The DNA for the CDR3 is TGCGCCAGCAGCAGGACTAGCGGGAGCGATGAGCAGTTCTTC.

This clonotype was seen a single time. The chain combines TRBV12-3 or TRBV12-4 with TRBJ2-5; possible D gene TRBD2, 5 bases. V lost 5 bases, J lost 13 bases, and 29 bases lay in between. CDR3 length: 16 residues. DNA for the CDR3: TGTGCCAGCAGTCCTCGGACTTTGTGGAGCTCCTTCGAGCGGTACTTC. Translating gives CASSPRTLWSSFERYF.

This clonotype was seen only a few times. V is TRBV13 and J is TRBJ1-4; 7 positions agree with TRBD1. The CDR3 extends over 15 amino acids. V lost 5 bases to trimming and J lost 6 bases; unmatched junction nucleotides: 9. The V gene's germline CDR1 is PRHDT and CDR2 FYEKMQ (reference sequence). This chain's CDR3 is CASSRLEGADEKLFF. The CDR3 DNA reads TGTGCCAGCAGCAGGCTTGAGGGGGCGGATGAAAAACTGTTTTTT.

At least ten counts were recorded for this clonotype. The CDR3 DNA reads as TGTGCCAGCAGCAGACGGGACTCCGGGGCCAACGTCCTGACTTTC. Its protein product is CASSRRDSGANVLTF. The genes are TRBV28 and TRBJ2-6, with a possible D match to TRBD2 (6 bases). The CDR3 is 15 residues long. The germline V and J ends were trimmed by 6 bases and 4 bases, with 13 bases remaining between them. The germline V gene has CDR1 MDHEN and CDR2 SYDVKM.

This clonotype was detected many times. The rearrangement links TRBV9 to TRBJ2-5, with a tentative D call TRBD2 (6 bases). V was trimmed by 3 bases and J by 5 bases, leaving 11 bases between them. Germline V gives CDR1 SGDLS, CDR2 YYNGEE. The CDR3 is made up of 13 amino acids. The CDR3 DNA follows: TGTGCCAGCAGCGCTGGAGGGACCGAGACCCAGTACTTC. Amino acids: CASSAGGTETQYF.

This clonotype is a singleton in its sample. J is TRBJ2-7 and V is TRBV5-1, with 10 bases lining up with TRBD1. The CDR3 extends over 16 amino acids. V gave up 4 bases and J gave up 5 bases; unmatched junction bases: 12. Germline V gene lookup returns CDR1 SGHRS and CDR2 YFSETQ. As DNA, the CDR3 is TGCGCCAGCAGCATCAGACCGGGACAGGGGACCGACGAGCAGTACTTC. This gives the protein CASSIRPGQGTDEQYF.

A remark on this clonotype: A much larger clone differs from this one at a single base, so this may be a read error. This sequence joins TRBV20-1 and TRBJ2-5; a possible D gene is TRBD1 (6 bases). Germline V gives CDR1 DFQATT, CDR2 SNEGSKA (reference sequence). Trimming removed 0 bases at V and 11 bases at J, with 25 bases between. CDR3 size: 16 residues. CDR3 coding DNA: TGCAGTGCTAGAGATCTCGGGACATGGAGCACGGATGAGCAGTACTTC. Protein product: CSARDLGTWSTDEQYF.

The table lists this clonotype with many counts. The CDR3 region is CASSRGQGNSPLHF. The CDR3 DNA follows: TGTGCCAGCAGTCGGGGACAGGGGAATTCACCCCTCCACTTT. The rearrangement joins TRBV6-5 to TRBJ1-6; 10 bases are shared with TRBD1. V trimming: 5 bases; J trimming: 7 bases; junction bases outside the gene matches: 2. The V gene's germline CDR1 is MNHEY and CDR2 SVGAGI. The CDR3 contains 14 residues.

This clonotype was seen ten or more times. This chain uses TRBV7-8 with TRBJ2-1; 10 bases line up with TRBD2. Germline V CDR1 and CDR2: SGHVS, FQNEAQ. The CDR3 is 17 amino acids. J was trimmed by 6 bases and V by 2 bases; bases with no gene match: 10. The CDR3 sequence is CASSLRVAGGTGNEQFF. The CDR3 region has the DNA TGTGCCAGCAGCTTACGGGTAGCGGGGGGTACGGGCAATGAGCAGTTCTTC.

In its sample, this clonotype was seen once. The rearrangement uses TRBV12-3 or TRBV12-4 and TRBJ1-6; D is possibly TRBD1 (6 bases). This CDR3 is 14 amino acids long. V was shortened by 8 bases and J by 14 bases, with 22 bases between the two germline ends. The CDR3 bases are TGTGCCAGCGCAGACAGGAACCTAGGTGGAACCCTCCACTTT. Translated: CASADRNLGGTLHF.

This clonotype was observed many times. This chain links TRBV7-2 with TRBJ1-1, with D perhaps matching TRBD1 (6 bases). Germline-derived CDR1 and CDR2 are SGHTA and FQGNSA. CDR3 length: 14 residues. The V and J ends lost 5 bases and 8 bases respectively, with 18 bases between them. The chain's CDR3 is CASSLGAGNREAFF. As DNA, the CDR3 is TGTGCCAGCAGCCTGGGGGCCGGGAACCGGGAAGCTTTCTTT.

This clonotype was observed a few times. The chain carries TRBV4-2 and TRBJ2-3; either TRBD1 or TRBD2 may supply D (7 bases each). Germline V gives CDR1 LGHNA, CDR2 YNFKEQ. Trimming stripped 4 bases from V and 4 bases from J, with 24 bases between. The CDR3 sequence is 18 residues long. The CDR3 nucleotides read TGTGCCAGCAGCCCCGCGCCGGGGGGTAGTAGGGGGCCAGATACGCAGTATTTT. As protein: CASSPAPGGSRGPDTQYF.

The chain combines TRBV28 with TRBJ2-2; no firm D call. Germline V CDR1 and CDR2: MDHEN, SYDVKM. Trimming took 5 bases from V and 7 from J, leaving 14 bases between them. The CDR3 runs to 14 residues. The CDR3 sequence is CASSGSPLVGELFF. DNA of the CDR3: TGTGCCAGCAGTGGGTCCCCTTTGGTCGGGGAGCTGTTTTTT.

Concerning this clonotype itself: Just one base apart from a much larger clone, this may be a read error. CDR3 sequence: CASSPPWTGDNEHFF. The CDR3 region has the DNA TGTGCCAGCAGCCCCCCCTGGACAGGGGACAATGAGCACTTCTTC. The chain combines TRBV7-9 with TRBJ2-1; TRBD1 agrees at 9 bases. The CDR3 runs to 15 residues. Per the germline V gene, CDR1 is SEHNR and CDR2 is FQNEAQ (reference sequence).

This clonotype showed up many times. V usage is TRBV3-1 and J usage is TRBJ2-7; D possibly uses TRBD1 or TRBD2 (5 bases each). V was trimmed by 0 bases and J by 6 bases, leaving 15 bases between them. CDR1 and CDR2 from the germline V gene are LGHDT and YNNKEL (reference sequence). This CDR3 contains 15 residues. The chain's CDR3 is CASSQDWAKGREQYF. Here the CDR3 DNA reads TGTGCCAGCAGCCAAGATTGGGCAAAGGGACGCGAGCAGTACTTC.

This clonotype was seen only a few times. The junction and the germline gene differ at one end; a read error may be behind it. The rearrangement uses TRBV7-8 and TRBJ2-7; no definite D call. Looked up from germline, CDR1 is SGHVS and CDR2 is FQNEAQ. The CDR3 covers 15 residues. Here the CDR3 reads CASSRLTETSYGQYF. CDR3 nucleotide sequence: TGTGCCAGCAGCAGGCTCACCGAGACCTCCTACGGGCAGTACTTC.

This clonotype was counted a few times. This sequence may be a read error, since a much larger clone differs from it by one base. This chain links TRBV24-1 with TRBJ2-7; D gene uncertain. V lost 0 bases to trimming and J lost 7 bases, with 6 bases between them. Germline CDR1 KGHDR, CDR2 SFDVKD. There are 12 residues in the CDR3. This CDR3 is CATSDLAGEQYF. The CDR3 region has the DNA TGTGCCACCAGTGATTTGGCAGGAGAGCAGTACTTC.

This clonotype has a count of ten or more. V gene TRBV20-1 combines with J gene TRBJ1-1; D gene ambiguous. The germline V gene encodes CDR1 DFQATT and CDR2 SNEGSKA (reference sequence). The CDR3 spans 12 residues. With 1 base removed from V and 6 bases from J, the gap between germline ends came to 9 bases. CDR3 in amino acids: CSARGHRPEAFF. The CDR3 coding sequence is TGCAGTGCTAGAGGACATCGGCCTGAAGCTTTCTTT.

In the case of this clonotype: This may be a read error, as it is one base from a much larger clone. The chain recombines TRBV5-1 with TRBJ2-5, with D uncertain. The germline CDR1 and CDR2 sequences are SGHRS and YFSETQ. CDR3 length: 13 residues. The CDR3 region has the DNA TGCGCCGGCAGCCCCAGAAAGGGAGAGACCCAGTACTTC. This encodes CAGSPRKGETQYF. Supplemented by reference TRBV5-1 and TRBJ2-5, the full variable domain reads KAGVTQTPRYLIKTRGQQVTLSCSPISGHRSVSWYQQTPGQGLQFLFEYFSETQRNKGNFPGRFSGRQFSNSRSEMNVSTLELGDSALYLCAGSPRKGETQYFGPGTRLLVL.

The chain couples TRBV3-1 to TRBJ2-3; the D is unclear. In germline, CDR1 is LGHDT, CDR2 YNNKEL (reference sequence). CDR3 length: 14 amino acids. Trimming removed 0 bases at V and 5 bases at J, with 9 bases between. The CDR3 sequence: CASSQDLGGDTQYF. The CDR3 bases are TGTGCCAGCAGCCAAGATCTGGGTGGAGATACGCAGTATTTT.

The chain couples TRBV2 to TRBJ1-1, with D possibly TRBD1 on 5 matching bases. Germline V CDR1 and CDR2: SNHLY, FYNNEI. The CDR3 contains 13 residues. The V end lost 7 bases, the J end lost 3 bases, and 12 bases lay between the germline ends. CDR3 nucleotide sequence: TGTGCCAGCAAAAGTACGGGGGACACTGAAGCTTTCTTT. Residues: CASKSTGDTEAFF.

This clonotype was counted ten times or more. The J gene is TRBJ1-2, the V gene TRBV5-1; the D is unclear. The CDR3 length is 15 residues. Germline CDR1 is SGHRS and CDR2 is YFSETQ. The V end was cut by 4 bases, the J end by 3 bases, with 16 bases between. This CDR3 is CASSGGRLTDYGYTF. CDR3 nucleotides: TGCGCCAGCAGCGGCGGTCGACTAACAGACTATGGCTACACCTTC.

This clonotype occurred many times. The chain combines TRBV7-2 with TRBJ1-4; 7 nucleotides line up with TRBD1. The CDR3 has 15 residues. Trimming took 1 base from V and 7 from J; bases not matched to a gene: 6. Germline loops: CDR1 SGHTA, CDR2 FQGNSA. As DNA, the CDR3 is TGTGCCAGCAGCTTAGACCCGGGACAGCCTGAAAAACTGTTTTTT. Translation gives CASSLDPGQPEKLFF.

The chain has TRBV6-2 or TRBV6-3 and TRBJ1-2, with D maybe TRBD1 (5 bases). The CDR3 covers 15 residues. Per germline, CDR1 MNHEY and CDR2 SVGEGT. The ends were cut back, 7 bases at V and 4 bases at J, with 19 bases in the middle. CDR3 coding DNA: TGTGCCAGCATCACAAGCGGGGGACCTAGCTATGGCTACACCTTC. Translating it yields CASITSGGPSYGYTF.